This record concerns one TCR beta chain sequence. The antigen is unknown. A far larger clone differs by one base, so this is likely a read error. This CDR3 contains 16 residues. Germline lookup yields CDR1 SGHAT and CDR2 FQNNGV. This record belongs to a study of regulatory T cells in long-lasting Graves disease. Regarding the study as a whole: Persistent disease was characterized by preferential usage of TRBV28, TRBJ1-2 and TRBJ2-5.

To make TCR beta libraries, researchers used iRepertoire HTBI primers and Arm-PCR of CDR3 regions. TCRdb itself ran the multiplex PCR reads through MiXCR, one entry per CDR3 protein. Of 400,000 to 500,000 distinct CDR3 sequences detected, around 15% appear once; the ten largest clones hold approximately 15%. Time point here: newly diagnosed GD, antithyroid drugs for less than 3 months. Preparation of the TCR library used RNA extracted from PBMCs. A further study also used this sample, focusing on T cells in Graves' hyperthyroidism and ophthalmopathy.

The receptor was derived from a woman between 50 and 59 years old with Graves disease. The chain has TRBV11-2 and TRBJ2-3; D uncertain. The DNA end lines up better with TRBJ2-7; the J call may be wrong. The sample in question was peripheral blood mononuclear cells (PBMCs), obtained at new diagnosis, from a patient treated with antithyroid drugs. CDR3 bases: TGTGCCAGCAGCTTAATGTCCCAGATCCTAGCCTACGAGCAGTACTTC. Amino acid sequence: CASSLMSQILAYEQYF.